In this sample, the clone carrying this TCR beta chain turned up a few times. This sample includes further DNA sequences coding for the same CDR3. Only in-frame clones appear in the TCRdb table, and some are missing; sequencing was by immunoSEQ multiplex PCR. The sample records under 500,000 clones, around 88% being singletons. Germline V lookup: CDR1 SGHDT, CDR2 YYEEEE. The CDR3 totals 13 residues. The V and J ends lost 0 bases and 2 bases respectively, with 5 bases between them. The sample is drawn from a study of blood T cell repertoires in COVID-19. Study background: Sample material is recorded as cDNA or gDNA derived from T cells, B-cell-depleted T cells, or PBMCs.

The receptor comes from a woman between 25 and 40 years old with acute or convalescent COVID-19. The chain couples TRBV5-6 to TRBJ1-2, with D unclear. The sequenced sample consisted of peripheral blood. The CDR3 is CASSLGGNYGYTF. The DNA of the CDR3 is TGTGCCAGCAGCTTGGGCGGGAACTATGGCTACACCTTC. The variable domain in full, with the rest retrieved from reference TRBV5-6 and TRBJ1-2, is DAGVTQSPTHLIKTRGQQVTLRCSPKSGHDTVSWYQQALGQGPQFIFQYYEEEERQRGNFPDRFSGHQFPNYSSELNVNALLLGDSALYLCASSLGGNYGYTFGSGTRLTVV.